This T cell receptor beta chain is drawn from a study of T cell changes during pregnancy in multiple sclerosis. V lost 4 bases and J lost 5; bases outside the gene matches: 8. CDR1 SGDLS and CDR2 YYNGEE come from the germline V gene. There are 17 residues in the CDR3. The method was immunoSEQ multiplex PCR; TCRdb's version includes in-frame clones alone and lacks a portion of them. The sample lists about 100,000 clones; 94% were seen once. This TCR was sampled from a female donor with multiple sclerosis, enrolled in a pregnancy study. Sequenced here: peripheral blood, sampled before pregnancy. This chain joins TRBV9 and TRBJ2-2; 13 bases are a match to TRBD2. Here the CDR3 reads CASSRGLAGVRTGELFF. CDR3 coding DNA: TGTGCCAGCAGCAGAGGACTAGCGGGAGTGCGGACCGGGGAGCTGTTTTTT. The full variable domain, its missing parts supplied by reference TRBV9 and TRBJ2-2, is DSGVTQTPKHLITATGQRVTLRCSPRSGDLSVYWYQQSLDQGLQFLIQYYNGEERAKGNILERFSAQQFPDLHSELNLSSLELGDSALYFCASSRGLAGVRTGELFFGEGSRLTVL.